These T cell receptor beta chains were read from a single sample in a study of cytomegalovirus exposure and HLA in healthy donors. TCRdb's table, derived via immunoSEQ multiplex PCR, lists solely in-frame clones and lacks some. The sample carries about 160,000 clones, approximately 80% recorded once. What was sequenced was PBMCs. These receptors were collected from a male donor in good health and CMV-seropositive. CDR3s include the opening cysteine and the closing phenylalanine or tryptophan. The D gene is left open where the match is weak. Expanded clones are given a class, and other clones once, few, many or no size at all.

clone_size,d_call,j_call,v_call,cdr3_nt,cdr3_aa
NA,NA,TRBJ2-7,TRBV6-1,TGTGCCAGCACTTCCGGGATCCAGCAGTACTTC,CASTSGIQQYF
NA,TRBD2,TRBJ2-7,TRBV5-4,TGTGCCAGCAGCACCAGCGGGAGCCACGAGCAGTACTTC,CASSTSGSHEQYF
few,TRBD1,TRBJ1-1,TRBV5-1,TGCGCCAGCAGCTCGACAGGGGATGCCACTGAAGCTTTCTTT,CASSSTGDATEAFF
NA,NA,TRBJ2-3,TRBV7-9,TGTGCCAGCAGCTCAGGGGCCGATACGCAGTATTTT,CASSSGADTQYF
NA,NA,TRBJ1-2,TRBV9,TGTGCCAGCAGCGTAGGGCAGGGTACTAACTATGGCTACACCTTC,CASSVGQGTNYGYTF
NA,TRBD1,TRBJ1-2,TRBV28,TGTGCCAGCCAGACAGGGGGCTATGGCTACACCTTC,CASQTGGYGYTF
NA,NA,TRBJ1-1,TRBV7-6,TGTGCCAGCGTCCGGGTAATGAACACTGAAGCTTTCTTT,CASVRVMNTEAFF
once,TRBD2,TRBJ2-1,TRBV5-1,TGCGCCAGCAGCTCGGTCCTTTCCGCGGGAGCGAACAATGAGCAGTTCTTC,CASSSVLSAGANNEQFF
NA,NA,TRBJ2-5,TRBV11-2,TGTGCCAGCAGCTTAGGGCGAGGTCAAGAGACCCAGTACTTC,CASSLGRGQETQYF
NA,NA,TRBJ1-1,TRBV6-1,TGTGCCAGCAGATCGGGGGTTGAAGCTTTCTTT,CASRSGVEAFF
NA,NA,TRBJ2-6,TRBV11-3,TGTGCCAGCAGCTTCACGAGCTCTGGGGCCAACGTCCTGACTTTC,CASSFTSSGANVLTF
NA,TRBD1,TRBJ2-7,TRBV27,TGTGCCAGCAGCCCTCAGGGGGCTGGGGAGCAGTACTTC,CASSPQGAGEQYF
medium-sized,TRBD2,TRBJ2-7,TRBV6-6,TGTGCCAGCAGCCACGGACTAGCGGGAGTCAAAGAGCAGTACTTC,CASSHGLAGVKEQYF
NA,TRBD1,TRBJ1-2,TRBV15,TGTGCCACCAGCACCGGACAGGGAGAAAATGGCTACACCTTC,CATSTGQGENGYTF
once,TRBD2,TRBJ2-1,TRBV5-1,TGCGCCAGCAGCTTTCGTATAGCGGGAGCGGCTGAGCAGTTCTTC,CASSFRIAGAAEQFF
NA,NA,TRBJ2-7,TRBV19,TGTGCCAGTAGTCCCCGGGCAGCGGAGGACCCCTACGAGCAGTACTTC,CASSPRAAEDPYEQYF
NA,TRBD2,TRBJ2-7,TRBV2,TGTGCCAGCAGTTCGACTAGCGGGAGGGGATTGTACGAGCAGTACTTC,CASSSTSGRGLYEQYF
NA,TRBD1,TRBJ2-7,TRBV29-1,TGCAGCGTTGAAAGGACGGACAGGGGGTATTACGAGCAGTACTTC,CSVERTDRGYYEQYF
NA,NA,TRBJ2-4,TRBV6-5,TGTGCCAGCAGCCTCGACTCGGCCAAAAACATTCAGTACTTC,CASSLDSAKNIQYF
NA,NA,TRBJ2-7,TRBV19,TGTGCCAGTAGTATAGGACTAGCCTACGAGCAGTACTTC,CASSIGLAYEQYF
once,TRBD1,TRBJ2-1,TRBV5-1,TGCGCCAGCAGCTTGTCTCCAGGGGGCATCGATGAGCAGTTCTTC,CASSLSPGGIDEQFF
few,TRBD1,TRBJ1-1,TRBV11-2,TGTGCCAGCAGAACAGGGGAGCGAGCTTTCTTT,CASRTGERAFF
NA,NA,TRBJ2-1,TRBV27,TGTGCCAGCAGTTGGGACAACTACAATGAGCAGTTCTTC,CASSWDNYNEQFF
few,TRBD2,TRBJ2-2,TRBV19,TGTGCCAGTAGTATCTTCAGCGGGGGGGCGGACACCGGGGAGCTGTTTTTT,CASSIFSGGADTGELFF
NA,TRBD1,TRBJ1-4,TRBV18,TGTGCCAGCTCACCGGCGACAGGGAGTGAAAAACTGTTTTTT,CASSPATGSEKLFF
NA,TRBD1,TRBJ2-6,TRBV12-5,TGTGCTAGTGGCTCCGGACAGGGGAACTCTGGGGCCAACGTCCTGACTTTC,CASGSGQGNSGANVLTF
NA,TRBD1,TRBJ1-2,TRBV29-1,TGCAGCGTTGCGGGACAGGGCTCAAACTATGGCTACACCTTC,CSVAGQGSNYGYTF
NA,TRBD2,TRBJ2-3,TRBV28,TGTGCCAGCCAGACTAGCGGGGTGTGGACAGATACGCAGTATTTT,CASQTSGVWTDTQYF
NA,NA,TRBJ2-7,TRBV29-1,TGCAGCGTTGGAACGGGATTCTACGAGCAGTACTTC,CSVGTGFYEQYF
NA,NA,TRBJ2-2,TRBV28,TGTGCCAGCATTTCAACGGCCGGGGAGCTGTTTTTT,CASISTAGELFF
NA,TRBD2,TRBJ2-6,TRBV9,TGTGCCAGCAGACCAGGACTAGCGGGAACTGGGGCCAACGTCCTGACTTTC,CASRPGLAGTGANVLTF
NA,TRBD2,TRBJ2-5,TRBV6-7,TGTGCCAGCAGGCCGGGACTAGCGGGAGTCGGGACCCAGTACTTC,CASRPGLAGVGTQYF